A selection of T cell receptor beta chains follows, all from one sample in a study of human T cells and chemical hapten exposure. TCRdb used MiXCR to reprocess the RACE reads, holding one entry per CDR3 protein. The data contain tens of thousands of distinct CDR3 sequences, 10% of them seen just once; the ten biggest clones take up over 2%. The sample in question was whole blood, obtained in connection with sensitization to the hapten diphenylcyclopropenone (DPC). The receptors stem from a woman aged 25 to 39 with alopecia areata. Some clones in this sample may be carry-over from other donors' samples. Each CDR3 is given with its conserved first and last residue. Each record gives: D gene, J gene, clone size, V gene, CDR3 DNA, CDR3 protein. The D gene is left open where the match is weak. A clone size is listed for some rows: how often the clone was seen (once, few, many), or a class if it is expanded.

.,TRBJ2-4,many,TRBV27,TGTGCCAGCAGTCAGGGACCTGGAAACATTCAGTACTTC,CASSQGPGNIQYF
.,TRBJ2-2,many,TRBV7-6,TGTGCCAGCAGCTTAGGGACAGCTTTCACCGGGGAGCTGTTTTTT,CASSLGTAFTGELFF
.,TRBJ1-2,few,TRBV5-1,TGCGCCAGCAGCTTACTTAACTATGGCTACACCTTC,CASSLLNYGYTF
.,TRBJ1-4,once,TRBV5-1,TGCGCCAGCACCCACGGGACCCGGAATGAAAAACTGTTTTTT,CASTHGTRNEKLFF
.,TRBJ1-1,many,TRBV12-3/TRBV12-4,TGTGCCAGCAGCCTAACAGGGTATGCTTTCTTT,CASSLTGYAFF
.,TRBJ1-5,.,TRBV28,TGTGCCAGCAGTGGACTCTATAGCAATCAGCCCCAGCATTTT,CASSGLYSNQPQHF
TRBD1,TRBJ1-5,few,TRBV28,TGTGCCAGCAGTTTACTAGGGGGCACTAGCAATCAGCCCCAGCATTTT,CASSLLGGTSNQPQHF
.,TRBJ2-3,many,TRBV6-5,TGTGCCAGCAGTTCCGGACTCTTAAGCACAGATACGCAGTATTTT,CASSSGLLSTDTQYF
.,TRBJ1-6,.,TRBV9,TGTGCCAGCAGCCCACGCGGGAACTATAATTCACCCCTCCACTTT,CASSPRGNYNSPLHF
.,TRBJ2-1,many,TRBV2,TGTGCCAGCAGAGACGGGACACGCAACAATGAGCAGTTCTTC,CASRDGTRNNEQFF
.,TRBJ1-1,many,TRBV11-2,TGTGCCAGCAGCGCCAGGGAGAACACTGAAGCTTTCTTT,CASSARENTEAFF
TRBD1,TRBJ2-7,many,TRBV7-6,TGTGCCAGCAGCCTCGGGACAGCGAGTACCTACGAGCAGTACTTC,CASSLGTASTYEQYF
TRBD1,TRBJ2-2,.,TRBV28,TGTGCCAGCAGACACAAGGGGGCTAACACCGGGGAGCTGTTTTTT,CASRHKGANTGELFF
TRBD1,TRBJ1-1,many,TRBV11-2,TGTGCCAGCAGCTCCGAGACAGGGGGCTTCACTGAAGCTTTCTTT,CASSSETGGFTEAFF
TRBD2,TRBJ2-3,.,TRBV7-2,TGTGCCAGCAGCTTTCCCTTACTAGCGGGGACAGATACGCAGTATTTT,CASSFPLLAGTDTQYF
.,TRBJ2-7,many,TRBV7-2,TGTGCCAGCAGCTTTATTGGACCTTACGAGCAGTACTTC,CASSFIGPYEQYF
.,TRBJ2-5,.,TRBV7-3,TGTGCCAGCAGCTCTACAGGGTCCTGGGAGGAGACCCAGTACTTC,CASSSTGSWEETQYF
TRBD2,TRBJ2-1,many,TRBV6-2/TRBV6-3,TGTGCCAGCAGTTACTCGATCGCTAGCGGGAATTACAATGAGCAGTTCTTC,CASSYSIASGNYNEQFF
TRBD2,TRBJ2-3,few,TRBV20-1,TGCAGTGCTAGAGATCAGATGGGAGCGGGGGCAGATACGCAGTATTTT,CSARDQMGAGADTQYF
.,TRBJ1-2,many,TRBV11-1,TGTGCCAGCAGTCGAGGACGGTCTAACTATGGCTACACCTTC,CASSRGRSNYGYTF
TRBD2,TRBJ2-1,few,TRBV7-2,TGTGCCAGCAGCTTAGACTCTGCGGGAGGCGCCTACAATGAGCAGTTCTTC,CASSLDSAGGAYNEQFF
TRBD1,TRBJ1-6,few,TRBV2,TGTGCCAGCAGTACTAAACCGGGACAGGGGATCGATTCACCCCTCCACTTT,CASSTKPGQGIDSPLHF
.,TRBJ2-1,.,TRBV11-2,TGTGCCAGCAGCTTGACAGTTAAAGGTGAGCAGTTCTTC,CASSLTVKGEQFF
.,TRBJ2-2,many,TRBV5-1,TGCGCCAGCAGCTTGGCGTGGTCCGGGGAGCTGTTTTTT,CASSLAWSGELFF
.,TRBJ1-2,many,TRBV12-3/TRBV12-4,TGTGCCAGCAGCCGTGGACCCGGAGGCTACACCTTC,CASSRGPGGYTF
.,TRBJ2-2,.,TRBV28,TGTGCCAGCAGTTTCTCCGGGGAGCTGTTTTTT,CASSFSGELFF
.,TRBJ2-7,many,TRBV19,TGTGCCAACCGGGGGAAACTTACGGTCGAGCAGTACTTC,CANRGKLTVEQYF
.,TRBJ2-1,many,TRBV5-1,TGCGCCAGCAGCGAGGGTATCGATGAGCAGTTCTTC,CASSEGIDEQFF
.,TRBJ1-3,.,TRBV9,TGTGCCAGCAGCGTAGGCCTTAGAGGAAACACCATATATTTT,CASSVGLRGNTIYF
.,TRBJ1-1,few,TRBV6-6,TGTGCCAGCAGTTACCAGGGAATGAACACTGAAGCTTTCTTT,CASSYQGMNTEAFF
.,TRBJ2-7,many,TRBV5-1,TGCGCCAGCAGCTTGGGGGCCCGGGCCTCGAGTTCCGAGCAGTACTTC,CASSLGARASSSEQYF
TRBD1,TRBJ2-7,few,TRBV7-9,TGTGCCAGCAGCCACGACAGGGAACAGTACTTC,CASSHDREQYF
.,TRBJ1-5,many,TRBV28,TGTGCCAGCAGGGGCGGCAATCAGCCCCAGCATTTT,CASRGGNQPQHF
TRBD2,TRBJ2-5,few,TRBV20-1,TGCAGTGCTGGGGGTAGCGGGAGCTCAGAGACCCAGTACTTC,CSAGGSGSSETQYF
TRBD1,TRBJ2-1,many,TRBV20-1,TGCAGTGCTGAGACAGGGGATACCTACAATGAGCAGTTCTTC,CSAETGDTYNEQFF
.,TRBJ2-3,many,TRBV7-6,TGTGCCAGCAGCTTAGCGGGCCCCGCTAATACGCAGTATTTT,CASSLAGPANTQYF